This T cell receptor (beta chain) derives from a study of regulatory T cells in long-lasting Graves disease. TCR beta libraries were built with iRepertoire HTBI primers and Arm-PCR of CDR3 regions. TCRdb re-analysed the multiplex PCR reads in MiXCR, keeping a single row per CDR3 protein. Of about 540,000 distinct CDR3 sequences in the sample, approximately 12% were seen once. The sample's time point: newly diagnosed GD, antithyroid drugs for less than 3 months. The authors made the TCR library using RNA they extracted from PBMCs. This CDR3 contains 14 residues. Germline V gene lookup returns CDR1 MNHNS and CDR2 SASEGT. Trimming cost V 6 bases and J 3 bases, with 11 bases left between them. Many counts were recorded for this clonotype. Separately, the same data were catalogued under a study of T cells in Graves' hyperthyroidism and ophthalmopathy. This second study notes: Lactation, pregnancy, other autoimmune disease or uncontrolled infection excluded patients. TCR CDR3 regions were first amplified by RT-PCR with HTBI primers.

The V call is TRBV6-1, the J call TRBJ1-4; no definite D call. The sample was peripheral blood mononuclear cells (PBMCs), taken at new diagnosis, from a patient treated with antithyroid drugs. The receptor was isolated from a man younger than 45 with Graves disease. This CDR3 is CASRRGAPNEKLFF. The CDR3 DNA is TGTGCCAGCAGACGAGGTGCCCCTAATGAAAAACTGTTTTTT.